The 31 T cell receptor beta chains below come from one sample, sequenced in a study of OX40 agonist ivuxolimab in advanced cancers. Using immunoSEQ multiplex PCR, the repertoire was profiled, and TCRdb retains in-frame clones only, with some absent. The sample yields tens of thousands of clones, around 87% seen once. Here the sequenced sample was CD4+ or CD8+ T cells sorted from blood, taken in a trial of the OX40 agonist ivuxolimab. The receptors come from an adult with an advanced solid tumor such as melanoma, head and neck, liver or kidney cancer.

V gene TRBV4-2 combines with J gene TRBJ2-1; 9 positions agree with TRBD1. The CDR3 extends over 17 amino acids. CDR1 and CDR2 from the germline V gene are LGHNA and YNFKEQ. The ends lost 4 bases at V and 8 bases at J; junction bases unmatched: 15. The CDR3 sequence is CASSPGQGELGFYEQFF. The DNA for the CDR3 is TGTGCCAGCAGCCCGGGACAGGGAGAGTTGGGTTTCTATGAGCAGTTCTTC.

The chain uses TRBV2 and TRBJ1-1; no definite D call. CDR1 SNHLY and CDR2 FYNNEI come from the germline V gene. This CDR3 spans 14 amino acids. V was cut by 4 bases and J by 1 base, with 10 bases left in between. The CDR3 sequence is CASSVEGRNTEAFF. The CDR3 DNA follows: TGTGCCAGCAGTGTTGAGGGCCGGAACACTGAAGCTTTCTTT.

The chain joins TRBV7-2 to TRBJ1-1; 10 positions match TRBD1. This CDR3 has 14 amino acids. V trimming: 2 bases; J trimming: 7 bases; junction bases outside the gene matches: 4. Germline assignment: CDR1 SGHTA and CDR2 FQGNSA. In DNA form, the CDR3 reads TGTGCCAGCAGCTTAAGACAGGGGGCACATGAAGCTTTCTTT. This sequence encodes CASSLRQGAHEAFF.

In DNA form, the CDR3 reads TGCGCCAGCAGCGCCCGGGACAGGACCTTCTACGAGCAGTACTTC. Amino acid sequence: CASSARDRTFYEQYF. V is TRBV5-1 and J is TRBJ2-7; TRBD1 agrees at 8 bases. V trimming: 4 bases; J trimming: 3 bases; junction bases outside the gene matches: 9. This CDR3 spans 15 amino acids. CDR1 SGHRS and CDR2 YFSETQ come from the germline V gene.

The rearrangement uses TRBV18 and TRBJ2-5; D possibly corresponds to TRBD2 (6 bases). Looked up from germline, CDR1 is KGHSH and CDR2 is LQKENI. V was trimmed by 6 bases and J by 1 base, leaving 9 bases between them. This CDR3 is 13 amino acids long. The CDR3 reads CASSAGIQETQYF. CDR3 bases: TGTGCCAGCTCTGCGGGGATCCAAGAGACCCAGTACTTC.

The chain has TRBV29-1 and TRBJ1-2; D perhaps matches TRBD1 (5 bases). CDR3 length: 13 residues. Trimming shortened V by 4 bases and J by 0 bases, and 9 bases separated the two germline ends. CDR1 SQVTM and CDR2 ANQGSEA come from the germline V gene. The CDR3, as DNA: TGCAGCGTTGCGGACATACCTAACTATGGCTACACCTTC. It encodes CSVADIPNYGYTF. The whole variable domain, filled in from reference TRBV29-1 and TRBJ1-2, reads SAVISQKPSRDICQRGTSLTIQCQVDSQVTMMFWYRQQPGQSLTLIATANQGSEATYESGFVIDKFPISRPNLTFSTLTVSNMSPEDSSIYLCSVADIPNYGYTFGSGTRLTVV.

The V call is TRBV5-4, the J call TRBJ2-5; tentative D call: TRBD2 (6 bases). This CDR3 has 15 residues. The V gene's germline CDR1 is SGHNT and CDR2 YYREEE (reference sequence). Trimming left V 4 bases short and J 4 bases short, with 17 bases between. The CDR3 loop reads CASSPDAGLGETQYF. CDR3 DNA: TGTGCCAGCAGCCCGGACGCGGGGTTGGGAGAGACCCAGTACTTC.

The chain joins TRBV21-1 to TRBJ2-2; the tabulated D call, TRBD2, remains unverified against the DNA. TRBV21-1 is designated a pseudogene. This CDR3 has 17 amino acids. CDR3 region: CASSKSSGGQYTGELFF. As DNA, the CDR3 is TGTGCCAGCAGCAAAAGTAGCGGGGGGCAATACACCGGGGAGCTGTTTTTT.

This clone appeared a few times. The junction and the germline gene differ at one end; a read error may be behind it. This chain's CDR3 is CASSHPRGQGF. The CDR3 DNA is TGTGCCAGCAGCCATCCTCGGGGACAAGGATTT. The chain has TRBV27 and TRBJ1-1; a weak D match, TRBD1 (6 bases). Germline values: CDR1 MNHEY, CDR2 SMNVEV (reference sequence). This CDR3 has 11 residues.

This sequence joins TRBV6-1 and TRBJ2-5; TRBD1 matches 7 bases. CDR3 size: 15 residues. J gave up 4 bases and V 0 bases, and 5 bases lay outside the gene matches. Looked up from germline, CDR1 is MNHNS and CDR2 is SASEGT. Written as DNA, the CDR3 is TGTGCCAGCAGTGAAGCAGCCCAGGGGGTAGAGACCCAGTACTTC. Protein product: CASSEAAQGVETQYF.

The chain uses TRBV30 and TRBJ1-2, with 11 bases fitting TRBD1. The CDR3 is 13 residues long. Germline lookup yields CDR1 GTSNPN and CDR2 SVGIG (reference sequence). With 3 bases clipped from V and 8 bases from J, the junction kept 5 bases outside the gene matches. CDR3: CAWRWDRGYGYTF. DNA for the CDR3: TGTGCCTGGAGGTGGGACAGGGGGTACGGCTACACCTTC.

V is TRBV27 and J is TRBJ2-1, with 8 bases that match TRBD1. Germline V gives CDR1 MNHEY, CDR2 SMNVEV (reference sequence). J was trimmed by 8 bases and V by 3 bases; bases with no gene match: 9. The CDR3 length is 15 residues. The DNA of the CDR3 is TGTGCCAGCAGTTTCCTGGACAGGGTGGAATATGAGCAGTTCTTC. Its translation is CASSFLDRVEYEQFF.

This rearrangement joins TRBV9 to TRBJ2-3, with TRBD2 as a possible D gene (7 bases). Germline CDR1 and CDR2: SGDLS and YYNGEE. V shed 0 bases and J shed 5 bases, with 13 bases lying between them. This CDR3 has 15 amino acids. This CDR3 is CASSVAAGALDTQYF. CDR3 DNA: TGTGCCAGCAGCGTAGCGGCGGGGGCTTTAGATACGCAGTATTTT.

This chain uses TRBV5-6 with TRBJ2-7; 7 positions agree with TRBD1. In germline, CDR1 is SGHDT, CDR2 YYEEEE. The CDR3 loop spans 15 amino acids. Losses at the gene ends were 2 bases for V and 4 bases for J; bases not matched to a gene: 9. This CDR3 reads CASSFRTGFRYEQYF. CDR3 DNA sequence: TGTGCCAGCAGCTTTAGGACAGGATTTCGTTACGAGCAGTACTTC.

This chain joins TRBV28 and TRBJ2-3, with a possible D match to TRBD2 (6 bases). V gave up 4 bases and J gave up 1 base, with 15 bases separating them. The germline gives CDR1 MDHEN, CDR2 SYDVKM. There are 16 residues in the CDR3. The chain's CDR3 is CASSYPGDRRTDTQYF. The CDR3 DNA reads as TGTGCCAGCAGTTACCCGGGGGACCGCCGCACAGATACGCAGTATTTT. The full variable domain, its missing parts supplied by reference TRBV28 and TRBJ2-3, is DVKVTQSSRYLVKRTGEKVFLECVQDMDHENMFWYRQDPGLGLRLIYFSYDVKMKEKGDIPEGYSVSREKKERFSLILESASTNQTSMYLCASSYPGDRRTDTQYFGPGTRLTVL.

V gene TRBV10-2 combines with J gene TRBJ1-3; unclear D gene. CDR1 is WSHSY, CDR2 SAAADI, per germline. The CDR3 is 15 amino acids. The ends were cut back, 3 bases at V and 0 bases at J, with 9 bases in the middle. In DNA form, the CDR3 reads TGCGCCAGCAGTGACGGGGTTAGCTCTGGAAACACCATATATTTT. This translates into CASSDGVSSGNTIYF.

This chain connects TRBV4-3 to TRBJ2-2; D gene unclear. Germline V gives CDR1 LGHNA, CDR2 YSLEER. The germline V and J ends were trimmed by 0 bases and 6 bases, with 8 bases remaining between them. The CDR3 contains 14 residues. The CDR3 DNA follows: TGCGCCAGCAGCCAAGAATCCATGCCCGGGGAGCTGTTTTTT. As protein: CASSQESMPGELFF.

This clone was seen only once. V usage is TRBV2 and J usage is TRBJ1-4; D possibly corresponds to TRBD1 (5 bases). V was trimmed by 1 base and J by 8 bases, leaving 14 bases between them. This CDR3 spans 15 amino acids. Germline lookup yields CDR1 SNHLY and CDR2 FYNNEI. The DNA for the CDR3 is TGTGCCAGCAGTGAAGACAGGTCGCCGGGGGAAAAACTGTTTTTT. Protein product: CASSEDRSPGEKLFF.

This clone was detected only once. V is TRBV29-1 and J is TRBJ2-5; 11 bases line up with TRBD2. CDR1 SQVTM and CDR2 ANQGSEA come from the germline V gene. The CDR3 covers 14 residues. Trimming removed 6 bases from V and 3 bases from J; junction bases left unmatched: 6. As DNA, the CDR3 is TGCAGCGTCTCATTAGCGGGAGGGAAAGAGACCCAGTACTTC. It yields the protein CSVSLAGGKETQYF.

The J gene is TRBJ1-6, the V gene TRBV30; weak D call: TRBD1 (6 bases). This CDR3 has 15 amino acids. Germline V CDR1 and CDR2: GTSNPN, SVGIG (reference sequence). The V end was cut by 3 bases, the J end by 11 bases, with 20 bases between. The CDR3 here is CAWSPRTAYYTPLHF. DNA for the CDR3: TGTGCCTGGAGCCCTCGGACAGCCTACTATACACCCCTCCACTTT.

This chain joins TRBV11-2 and TRBJ2-5; 9 bases fit TRBD1. V lost 5 bases to trimming and J lost 5 bases; unmatched junction nucleotides: 9. Germline CDR1 and CDR2: SGHAT and FQNNGV. This CDR3 is 15 amino acids long. CDR3 coding DNA: TGTGCCAGCAGCCCATTGGGTGGGACAGGGGAGACCCAGTACTTC. This codes for CASSPLGGTGETQYF.

The chain combines TRBV18 with TRBJ1-1; D not certain. In germline, CDR1 is KGHSH, CDR2 LQKENI. Trimming cost V 7 bases and J 0 bases, with 12 bases left between them. There are 14 residues in the CDR3. The CDR3 sequence: CASLKKGMNTEAFF. Written as DNA, the CDR3 is TGTGCCAGCTTAAAAAAGGGAATGAACACTGAAGCTTTCTTT.

V usage is TRBV6-5 and J usage is TRBJ2-7; 7 bases match TRBD1. V was pared by 5 bases and J by 5 bases, with 3 bases of the junction left unmatched. Germline CDR1 and CDR2: MNHEY and SVGAGI. CDR3 size: 12 residues. In DNA form, the CDR3 reads TGTGCCAGCAGTCAGACAGGGAACGAGCAGTACTTC. Translating it yields CASSQTGNEQYF.

V gene TRBV7-8 combines with J gene TRBJ1-2; D perhaps matches TRBD1 (6 bases). CDR3 length: 14 amino acids. CDR1 SGHVS and CDR2 FQNEAQ come from the germline V gene. Trimming removed 5 bases from V and 4 bases from J, with 14 bases in between. In DNA, the CDR3 is TGTGCCAGCAGCCGGCAGGGGCAGACCTATGGCTACACCTTC. Translated: CASSRQGQTYGYTF.

The CDR3 loop reads CASTLRDSPPSAEEQYF. CDR3 sequence (DNA): TGTGCCAGCACTCTCCGGGACTCCCCACCCTCGGCGGAAGAGCAGTACTTC. The rearrangement links TRBV21-1 to TRBJ2-7; TRBD2 was called by the table and not checked on the DNA. TRBV21-1 is assigned pseudogene status. There are 17 residues in the CDR3.

J is TRBJ1-3 and V is TRBV9, with no clear D. Per the germline V gene, CDR1 is SGDLS and CDR2 is YYNGEE. Trimming stripped 0 bases from V and 9 bases from J, with 7 bases between. This CDR3 has 12 residues. CDR3 amino acids: CASSVERGTIYF. In DNA form, the CDR3 reads TGTGCCAGCAGCGTAGAGCGCGGCACCATATATTTT.

The chain is built from TRBV9 and TRBJ1-1, with D possibly matching TRBD1 (5 bases). The CDR3 contains 15 residues. V gave up 4 bases and J gave up 3 bases, with 16 bases separating them. Germline assignment: CDR1 SGDLS and CDR2 YYNGEE. CDR3 DNA sequence: TGTGCCAGCAGCTCCGATGGGAGGGGAGACACTGAAGCTTTCTTT. It yields the protein CASSSDGRGDTEAFF. Filled out from reference TRBV9 and TRBJ1-1, the complete variable domain reads DSGVTQTPKHLITATGQRVTLRCSPRSGDLSVYWYQQSLDQGLQFLIQYYNGEERAKGNILERFSAQQFPDLHSELNLSSLELGDSALYFCASSSDGRGDTEAFFGQGTRLTVV.

This chain uses TRBV4-1 with TRBJ1-2; perhaps TRBD1 as D (6 bases). Trimming stripped 4 bases from V and 4 bases from J, with 16 bases between. CDR1 is MGHRA and CDR2 is YSYEKL in the germline V gene. The CDR3 is 15 amino acids. DNA of the CDR3: TGCGCCAGCAGCCCTCCGGACAGACCCCGCTATGGCTACACCTTC. Protein product: CASSPPDRPRYGYTF.

CDR3 DNA sequence: TGTGCCAGCAGCCCAGCCGGGGAGCAGTTCTTC. Its protein is CASSPAGEQFF. The chain employs TRBV9 and TRBJ2-1; no reliable D call. V was clipped by 4 bases and J by 10 bases, with 9 bases between them. CDR3 length: 11 residues. The germline gives CDR1 SGDLS, CDR2 YYNGEE.

The V gene is TRBV2, the J gene TRBJ2-2; possible D gene TRBD1, 6 bases. Germline loops: CDR1 SNHLY, CDR2 FYNNEI. Trimming cost V 6 bases and J 6 bases, with 11 bases left between them. The CDR3 is made up of 13 amino acids. The CDR3 is CASRTGRSGELFF. CDR3 bases: TGTGCCAGCAGGACAGGCAGGTCCGGGGAGCTGTTTTTT. Variable domain in full (rest from reference TRBV2 and TRBJ2-2): EPEVTQTPSHQVTQMGQEVILRCVPISNHLYFYWYRQILGQKVEFLVSFYNNEISEKSEIFDDQFSVERPDGSNFTLKIRSTKLEDSAMYFCASRTGRSGELFFGEGSRLTVL.

The J gene is TRBJ1-1, the V gene TRBV2, with D possibly matching TRBD1 (6 bases). Trimming pared 7 bases from V and 0 bases from J, leaving 12 bases between. The CDR3 length is 14 residues. Germline CDR1 is SNHLY and CDR2 is FYNNEI. The CDR3 DNA is TGTGCCAGCATTCCGGACAGCATGAACACTGAAGCTTTCTTT. Protein product: CASIPDSMNTEAFF.